The following is a TCR beta chain sequence with its context. The antigen is unknown. Profiled with immunoSEQ multiplex PCR; TCRdb holds only in-frame clones, not every one. The sample has a few hundred thousand clones, approximately 90% seen once. The sample comes from a study of Ad26.COV2.S vaccination and SARS-CoV-2 variants. At the level of the study: The trial was COV1001 and the donor's arm was Ad26.COV2.S. Intramuscularly, Ad26.COV2.S was given either once or twice, 56 days apart.

This CDR3 is 15 amino acids long. The germline CDR1 and CDR2 sequences are MNHEY and SMNVEV (reference sequence). V dropped 5 bases and J dropped 2 bases, with 15 bases sitting between them. Treatment specified: around 19 received Ad26.COV2.S at low or high dose, single or two shots; 5 received placebo; per-sample allocation not given. Samples analyzed were those drawn on day 63 after the first vaccine or placebo injection. Cohort 1b enrolled adults aged 18-55 years in Boston. Study outcomes and limitations: Placebo recipients had lower spike-specific TCR breadth than vaccine recipients.

V usage is TRBV27 and J usage is TRBJ1-2; TRBD1 might be the D (6 bases). The receptor's source is a person between 18 and 60 years old who received the Ad26.COV2.S COVID-19 vaccine or a placebo. The sequences come from peripheral blood, collected in a trial of Ad26.COV2.S vaccine versus placebo. The CDR3 DNA follows: TGTGCCAGCAGTCCCCAGGGGAGGAACAACTATGGCTACACCTTC. It encodes CASSPQGRNNYGYTF.